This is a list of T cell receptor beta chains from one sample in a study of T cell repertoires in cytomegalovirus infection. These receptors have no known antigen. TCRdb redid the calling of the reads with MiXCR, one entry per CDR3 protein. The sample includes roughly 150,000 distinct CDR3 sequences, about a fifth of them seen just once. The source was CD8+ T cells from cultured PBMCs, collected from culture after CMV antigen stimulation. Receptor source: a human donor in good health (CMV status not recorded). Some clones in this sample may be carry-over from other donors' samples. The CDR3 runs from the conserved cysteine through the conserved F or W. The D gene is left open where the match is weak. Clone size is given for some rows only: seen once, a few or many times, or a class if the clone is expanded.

CDR3nt: TGTGCCAGCAGCTACAGCATGAACACTGAAGCTTTCTTT
CDR3aa: CASSYSMNTEAFF
j_gene: TRBJ1-1
d_gene: .
v_gene: TRBV14
abundance: few

CDR3nt: TGCGCCAGCAGCCCCTTAGGTGGGGCCACCTACGAGCAGTACTTC
CDR3aa: CASSPLGGATYEQYF
j_gene: TRBJ2-7
d_gene: .
v_gene: TRBV5-1
abundance: .

CDR3nt: TGTGCCAGCAGCCCGACAGGGACAGATACGCAGTATTTT
CDR3aa: CASSPTGTDTQYF
j_gene: TRBJ2-3
d_gene: TRBD1
v_gene: TRBV6-2/TRBV6-3
abundance: few

CDR3nt: TGTGCCAGCAGTCCCTTTAATTCAGGGAAGAACACTGAAGCTTTCTTT
CDR3aa: CASSPFNSGKNTEAFF
j_gene: TRBJ1-1
d_gene: .
v_gene: TRBV6-6
abundance: .

CDR3nt: TGTGCCAGCAGTTACGATCTACTTAGCACAGATACGCAGTATTTT
CDR3aa: CASSYDLLSTDTQYF
j_gene: TRBJ2-3
d_gene: .
v_gene: TRBV6-5
abundance: medium-sized

CDR3nt: TGTGCCAGCAGCTGGACAGAGTCGAGGCCGAATGAAAAACTGTTTTTT
CDR3aa: CASSWTESRPNEKLFF
j_gene: TRBJ1-4
d_gene: .
v_gene: TRBV7-2
abundance: .

CDR3nt: TGCGCCAGCAGCCACCCCCTGGGTCGACAGAATGAGCAGTTCTTC
CDR3aa: CASSHPLGRQNEQFF
j_gene: TRBJ2-1
d_gene: .
v_gene: TRBV4-1
abundance: .

CDR3nt: TGTGCCAGCAGCTTATATATTGGGGACTACGAGCAGTACTTC
CDR3aa: CASSLYIGDYEQYF
j_gene: TRBJ2-7
d_gene: .
v_gene: TRBV7-6
abundance: .

CDR3nt: TGTGCCAGCAGTCCGGGACGGGCGAACACTGAAGCTTTCTTT
CDR3aa: CASSPGRANTEAFF
j_gene: TRBJ1-1
d_gene: .
v_gene: TRBV27
abundance: once

CDR3nt: TGTGCCAGCAGCTCTAGGTCTCGGGACAGCGCCTACGAGCAGTACTTC
CDR3aa: CASSSRSRDSAYEQYF
j_gene: TRBJ2-7
d_gene: TRBD1
v_gene: TRBV7-8
abundance: few

CDR3nt: TGCGCCAGCAGCCAAGGTACAGGGGATCATCAGCCCCAGCATTTT
CDR3aa: CASSQGTGDHQPQHF
j_gene: TRBJ1-5
d_gene: TRBD1
v_gene: TRBV4-1
abundance: .

CDR3nt: TGTGCCAGCAGTTTCACAGGGCCCCCAGTGAACACTGAAGCTTTCTTT
CDR3aa: CASSFTGPPVNTEAFF
j_gene: TRBJ1-1
d_gene: .
v_gene: TRBV27
abundance: .